The present entry profiles one T cell receptor (beta chain) with its context. Antigen: not known. This sample is drawn from a study of vaccination and CD4 T cells after COVID-19. Study summary: Once diagnosed, patients had post-COVID samples drawn a median approximately 100 days later (range 35 to 161).

The treatment was: approximately nine-day PBMC culture with coronavirus spike peptide pools or control peptides (ViraFEST assay). Sequencing of cultured CD4+ T cell DNA used the Oncomine TCR Beta short-read assay. Each CDR3 protein is one row after TCRdb ran MiXCR on the PCR reads. The table lists some 10,000 distinct CDR3 sequences, 55% to 60% of them singletons. Trimming left V 6 bases short and J 6 bases short, with 9 bases between. Per germline, CDR1 SGHKS and CDR2 YYEKEE (reference sequence). The CDR3 contains 11 residues. This chain connects TRBV5-5 to TRBJ1-1; TRBD1 might be the D (5 bases). Sequencing used CD4+ T cells from blood, cultured in vitro. This clonotype originated in a human donor who had recovered from COVID-19. The CDR3 DNA sequence: TGTGCCAGCACCCAGGGAGCTGAAGCTTTCTTT. It translates to CASTQGAEAFF.